Presented here are 20 T cell receptor beta chains from one specimen sequenced in a study of cytomegalovirus exposure and HLA in healthy donors. The PCR contained 60 Vbeta and 13 Jbeta primers. The table came from immunoSEQ multiplex PCR; TCRdb's copy has only in-frame clones and leaves some out. The table records about 140,000 clones, roughly 79% of them present only once. Sequenced: PBMCs. Source of these receptors: an older woman in good health and CMV-seropositive.

The chain has TRBV4-2 and TRBJ2-1; 9 positions agree with TRBD2. The CDR3 sequence is 16 residues long. Germline V gene lookup returns CDR1 LGHNA and CDR2 YNFKEQ. With 0 bases clipped from V and 10 bases from J, the junction kept 10 bases outside the gene matches. The DNA of the CDR3 is TGTGCCAGCAGCCAAGATAGCGGGAGTTTTACTCGGGAGCAGTTCTTC. As protein: CASSQDSGSFTREQFF.

This clone occurred a few times. This chain links TRBV4-3 with TRBJ2-3; 9 bases are a match to TRBD1. Germline loops: CDR1 LGHNA, CDR2 YSLEER. The ends lost 0 bases at V and 6 bases at J; junction bases unmatched: 4. There are 15 residues in the CDR3. The CDR3 here is CASSQEGTGMDTQYF. The DNA of the CDR3 is TGCGCCAGCAGCCAAGAGGGGACAGGGATGGATACGCAGTATTTT.

The V gene is TRBV7-2, the J gene TRBJ2-2; no reliable D call. The J call may be in error: the DNA end matches TRBJ1-3 better. The CDR3 has 15 amino acids. CDR1 and CDR2 from the germline V gene are SGHTA and FQGNSA. CDR3 sequence (DNA): TGTGCCAGCAGCCCAGAACCCGGGCGGGGAAACACCATATATTTT. Translating gives CASSPEPGRGNTIYF.

The V call is TRBV6-5, the J call TRBJ2-3; 8 nucleotides line up with TRBD2. Germline CDR1 reads MNHEY; CDR2 reads SVGAGI. The V gene end was trimmed by 6 bases and the J gene end by 7 bases; junction bases not matched to a gene: 6. The CDR3 covers 13 residues. In DNA, the CDR3 is TGTGCCAGCAGCCCGGCGGGGGGCCATACGCAGTATTTT. Translation gives CASSPAGGHTQYF.

The chain recombines TRBV6-4 with TRBJ2-7, with 8 bases matching TRBD2. Germline assignment: CDR1 MRHNA and CDR2 SNTAGT. The length of the CDR3 is 13 residues. With V trimmed by 4 bases and J by 6 bases, 5 bases remained unmatched. The CDR3 loop is CASSAAGGGEQYF. CDR3 nucleotides: TGTGCCAGCAGTGCGGCGGGAGGTGGCGAGCAGTACTTC.

The rearrangement joins TRBV9 to TRBJ2-3; 7 nucleotides line up with TRBD2. V shed 3 bases, J shed 3 bases, and the junction held 10 bases outside the gene matches. CDR1 is SGDLS and CDR2 is YYNGEE in the germline V gene. The CDR3 runs to 16 residues. The CDR3 nucleotides are TGTGCCAGCAGCGGGGGGTTAGGGACTAAAACAGATACGCAGTATTTT. It yields the protein CASSGGLGTKTDTQYF.

The chain employs TRBV28 and TRBJ1-1; D is ambiguous. The V end was cut by 3 bases, the J end by 4 bases, with 12 bases between. This CDR3 has 14 residues. CDR1 is MDHEN and CDR2 is SYDVKM in the germline V gene. CDR3 in amino acids: CASSFVGPRTEAFF. The CDR3 coding sequence is TGTGCCAGCAGTTTTGTGGGCCCCCGCACTGAAGCTTTCTTT.

The rearrangement uses TRBV15 and TRBJ2-5; 8 bases fit TRBD2. The DNA matches TRBJ2-7 better at its end, which makes the J call doubtful. Per germline, CDR1 LNHNV and CDR2 YYDKDF (reference sequence). The CDR3 covers 16 residues. CDR3 loop: CATSSPSAGETYEQYF. DNA for the CDR3: TGTGCCACCAGCAGTCCCTCAGCGGGAGAAACCTACGAGCAGTACTTC.

The chain couples TRBV7-3 to TRBJ2-5, with 7 bases lining up with TRBD1. After removal of 5 bases from V and 5 bases from J, the junction contained 8 bases not matched to a gene. There are 14 residues in the CDR3. Germline V lookup: CDR1 SGHTA, CDR2 FQGTGA. The CDR3 sequence is CASSHDGTVETQYF. CDR3 bases: TGTGCCAGCAGCCACGATGGGACAGTGGAGACCCAGTACTTC. The complete variable domain, with remaining parts taken from reference TRBV7-3 and TRBJ2-5, reads GAGVSQTPSNKVTEKGKYVELRCDPISGHTALYWYRQSLGQGPEFLIYFQGTGAADDSGLPNDRFFAVRPEGSVSTLKIQRTERGDSAVYLCASSHDGTVETQYFGPGTRLLVL.

This clone came up once. This chain joins TRBV19 and TRBJ1-1; D not certain. Germline CDR1 and CDR2: LNHDA and SQIVND (reference sequence). Deletions cut 3 bases from V and 6 bases from J, with 14 bases between. This CDR3 is built from 14 residues. The CDR3 coding sequence is TGTGCCAGTAGTATCATCAGAATCGGAGCTGAAGCTTTCTTT. The encoded protein is CASSIIRIGAEAFF.

The chain couples TRBV10-3 to TRBJ2-2, with TRBD1 identical over 12 bases. The germline V gene has CDR1 ENHRY and CDR2 SYGVKD. The CDR3 sequence is 17 residues long. After removal of 2 bases from V and 2 bases from J, the junction contained 3 bases not matched to a gene. CDR3 sequence reads: CAISEGGTGGNTGELFF. The CDR3 nucleotides are TGTGCCATCAGTGAGGGTGGGACAGGGGGCAACACCGGGGAGCTGTTTTTT.

The chain uses TRBV7-6 and TRBJ2-5, with TRBD2 as a possible D gene (6 bases). Germline-derived CDR1 and CDR2 are SGHVS and FNYEAQ. The CDR3 has 12 residues. Trimming pared 1 base from V and 9 bases from J, leaving 9 bases between. In DNA, the CDR3 is TGTGCCAGCAGCTTAGGGGGAGGCCCCCAGTACTTC. Its protein is CASSLGGGPQYF. Filled out from reference TRBV7-6 and TRBJ2-5, the complete variable domain reads GAGVSQSPRYKVTKRGQDVALRCDPISGHVSLYWYRQALGQGPEFLTYFNYEAQQDKSGLPNDRFSAERPEGSISTLTIQRTEQRDSAMYRCASSLGGGPQYFGPGTRLLVL.

This chain joins TRBV5-1 and TRBJ2-7; D perhaps matches TRBD2 (7 bases). CDR3 size: 16 residues. Looked up from germline, CDR1 is SGHRS and CDR2 is YFSETQ. The germline V and J ends were trimmed by 0 bases and 7 bases, with 20 bases remaining between them. The CDR3 DNA is TGCGCCAGCAGCTTGGGTTTGGGGAGGGGGTTGTTGGAGCAGTACTTC. Translating it yields CASSLGLGRGLLEQYF.

The chain couples TRBV19 to TRBJ2-1; 10 nucleotides agree with TRBD1. The germline V gene has CDR1 LNHDA and CDR2 SQIVND (reference sequence). The V segment lost 4 bases and the J segment 4 bases; nucleotides outside the gene matches: 7. The CDR3 is 16 amino acids. CDR3 coding DNA: TGTGCCAGTAGTAAACCGCCGGGACAGGGGTACAATGAGCAGTTCTTC. As protein: CASSKPPGQGYNEQFF.

CDR3 nucleotides: TGTGCCAGCAGTTACTCGTTGCGGGGGACCTACAATGAGCAGTTCTTC. Protein product: CASSYSLRGTYNEQFF. The chain links TRBV6-6 to TRBJ2-1; TRBD2 agrees at 7 bases. The CDR3 is made up of 16 amino acids. The V and J ends lost 0 bases and 2 bases, in that order; junction bases with no gene match: 4. CDR1 MNHNY and CDR2 SVGAGI come from the germline V gene (reference sequence).

The chain links TRBV4-3 to TRBJ2-1; TRBD2 matches at 8 bases. The CDR3 extends over 14 amino acids. CDR1 is LGHNA, CDR2 YSLEER, per germline. The V and J ends lost 6 bases and 5 bases, in that order; junction bases with no gene match: 6. This CDR3 reads CASSTGRANNEQFF. The CDR3 nucleotides read TGCGCCAGCAGTACCGGGAGGGCCAACAATGAGCAGTTCTTC.

The chain carries TRBV19 and TRBJ1-2; 9 nucleotides align to TRBD1. Germline V gene data show CDR1 as LNHDA and CDR2 as SQIVND (reference sequence). The V and J ends lost 8 bases and 8 bases, in that order; junction bases with no gene match: 9. CDR3 length: 13 amino acids. This CDR3 is CASGDRVGYGYTF. As DNA, the CDR3 is TGTGCCAGTGGGGACAGGGTCGGATACGGCTACACCTTC. Full variable domain (missing parts from reference TRBV19 and TRBJ1-2): DGGITQSPKYLFRKEGQNVTLSCEQNLNHDAMYWYRQDPGQGLRLIYYSQIVNDFQKGDIAEGYSVSREKKESFPLTVTSAQKNPTAFYLCASGDRVGYGYTFGSGTRLTVV.

The rearrangement joins TRBV6-5 to TRBJ1-4; perhaps TRBD1 as D (6 bases). Per the germline V gene, CDR1 is MNHEY and CDR2 is SVGAGI. This CDR3 region has 14 residues. The ends were cut back, 6 bases at V and 8 bases at J, with 16 bases in the middle. The CDR3, as DNA: TGTGCCAGCAGAACATCCGGGACAACGGAAAAACTGTTTTTT. As protein: CASRTSGTTEKLFF.

The chain recombines TRBV28 with TRBJ2-7, with D tentatively TRBD2 (6 bases). CDR1 MDHEN and CDR2 SYDVKM come from the germline V gene. CDR3 size: 16 residues. The V end lost 2 bases, the J end lost 6 bases, and 20 bases lay between the germline ends. The CDR3 DNA is TGTGCCAGCAGTTTAATCCCGCCTAGCGAGGGAAGCGAGCAGTACTTC. This gives the protein CASSLIPPSEGSEQYF.

This sequence joins TRBV10-3 and TRBJ1-2; no firm D call. The germline V gene has CDR1 ENHRY and CDR2 SYGVKD. CDR3 length: 13 residues. The germline V and J ends were trimmed by 1 base and 8 bases, with 11 bases remaining between them. CDR3: CAISEWGAEGYTF. In DNA, the CDR3 is TGTGCCATCAGTGAGTGGGGAGCGGAGGGCTACACCTTC.